This T cell receptor beta chain appears in the sequencing data of a study of blood T cell repertoires in COVID-19. Overall study context: Sites across the United States, Italy and Spain contributed samples from acute and convalescent COVID-19.

CDR3 size: 17 residues. Germline loops: CDR1 MGHDK, CDR2 SYGVNS. V was pared by 5 bases and J by 5 bases, with 13 bases of the junction left unmatched. During active infection, Seattle patients enrolled and were then monitored through disease. In the original analysis: Reference gene primer amplification in the assay estimated nucleated cell counts. Method: immunoSEQ multiplex PCR; TCRdb's copy keeps in-frame clones and lacks some. The V and J calls and clone size are taken from that table; D and trimming were inferred from the DNA. There are some 290,000 clones in the sample; just under 90% occur only once, and 11% lies in the top ten.

Sequencing was done on a sample of peripheral blood. The sequence was collected from a woman in her thirties with COVID-19, enrolled during active disease. V and J are TRBV25-1 and TRBJ2-3; 10 positions agree with TRBD2. CDR3 amino acids: CASSSLYQLAGRDTQYF. DNA for the CDR3: TGTGCCAGCAGTAGCCTTTACCAACTAGCGGGGAGAGATACGCAGTATTTT.